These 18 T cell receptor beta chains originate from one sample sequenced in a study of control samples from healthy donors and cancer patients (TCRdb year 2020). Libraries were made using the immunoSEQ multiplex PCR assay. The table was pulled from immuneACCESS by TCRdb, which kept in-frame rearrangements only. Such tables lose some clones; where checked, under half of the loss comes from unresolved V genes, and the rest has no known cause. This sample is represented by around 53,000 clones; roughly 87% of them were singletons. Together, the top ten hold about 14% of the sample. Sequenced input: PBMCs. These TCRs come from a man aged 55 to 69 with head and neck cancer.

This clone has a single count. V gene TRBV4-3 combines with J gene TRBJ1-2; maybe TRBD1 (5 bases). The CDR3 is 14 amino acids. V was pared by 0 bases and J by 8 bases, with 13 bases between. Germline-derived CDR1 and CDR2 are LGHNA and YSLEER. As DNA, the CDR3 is TGCGCCAGCAGCCAAGATACAGGCAGTAACGGCTACACCTTC. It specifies CASSQDTGSNGYTF.

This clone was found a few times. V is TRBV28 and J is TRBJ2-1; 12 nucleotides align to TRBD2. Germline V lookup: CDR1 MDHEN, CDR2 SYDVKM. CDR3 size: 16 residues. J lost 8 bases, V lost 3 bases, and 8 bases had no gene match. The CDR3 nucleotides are TGTGCCAGCAGTTTGCCCGGGACTAGCGGGCTATATGAGCAGTTCTTC. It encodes CASSLPGTSGLYEQFF.

The CDR3 DNA reads as TGCGCCAGCAGCTTGGACCTAGGGGGAGGCACAGATACGCAGTATTTT. Translating gives CASSLDLGGGTDTQYF. The chain couples TRBV5-1 to TRBJ2-3; weak D call: TRBD1 (6 bases). Germline lookup yields CDR1 SGHRS and CDR2 YFSETQ. The CDR3 runs 16 residues. Trimming cost V 0 bases and J 1 base, with 12 bases left between them. Variable domain in full (rest from reference TRBV5-1 and TRBJ2-3): KAGVTQTPRYLIKTRGQQVTLSCSPISGHRSVSWYQQTPGQGLQFLFEYFSETQRNKGNFPGRFSGRQFSNSRSEMNVSTLELGDSALYLCASSLDLGGGTDTQYFGPGTRLTVL.

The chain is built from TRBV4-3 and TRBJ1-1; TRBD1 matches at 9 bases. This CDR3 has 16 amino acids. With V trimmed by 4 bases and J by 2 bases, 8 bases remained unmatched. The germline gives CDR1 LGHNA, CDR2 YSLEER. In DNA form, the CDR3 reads TGCGCCAGCAGCCCTACAGGGGGCTCGTTAAACACTGAAGCTTTCTTT. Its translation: CASSPTGGSLNTEAFF.

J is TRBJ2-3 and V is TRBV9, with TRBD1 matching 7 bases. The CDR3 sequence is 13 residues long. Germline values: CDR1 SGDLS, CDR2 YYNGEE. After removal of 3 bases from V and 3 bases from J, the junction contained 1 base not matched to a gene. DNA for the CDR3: TGTGCCAGCAGCGAGGGACAGACAGATACGCAGTATTTT. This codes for CASSEGQTDTQYF.

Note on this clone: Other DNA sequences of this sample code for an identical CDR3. In DNA form, the CDR3 reads TGTGCCAGCAGTCCCCAGGGGGGCGAGCAGTACTTC. It yields the protein CASSPQGGEQYF. The rearrangement joins TRBV27 to TRBJ2-7, with D possibly being TRBD1 (7 bases). CDR1 is MNHEY and CDR2 is SMNVEV in the germline V gene (reference sequence). The CDR3 spans 12 residues. V gave up 5 bases and J gave up 6 bases, with 11 bases separating them.

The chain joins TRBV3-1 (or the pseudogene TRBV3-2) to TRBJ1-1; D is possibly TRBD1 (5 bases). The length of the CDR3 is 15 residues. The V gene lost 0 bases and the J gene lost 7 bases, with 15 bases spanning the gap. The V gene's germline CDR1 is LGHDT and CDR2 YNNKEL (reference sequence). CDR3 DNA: TGTGCCAGCAGCCAAGATGTCAGTAGAAGGGGTGAAGCTTTCTTT. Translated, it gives CASSQDVSRRGEAFF.

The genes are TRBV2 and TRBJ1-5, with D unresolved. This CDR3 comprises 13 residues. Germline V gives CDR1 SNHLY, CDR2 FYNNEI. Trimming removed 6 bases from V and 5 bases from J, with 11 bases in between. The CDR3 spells CASRANYDQPQHF. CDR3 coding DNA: TGTGCCAGCAGGGCGAATTATGATCAGCCCCAGCATTTT.

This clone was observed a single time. CDR3 DNA sequence: TGTGCCAGTAGTTTCGGACTAGCGCCTCAAACCGGGGAGACCCAGTACTTC. This codes for CASSFGLAPQTGETQYF. The chain couples TRBV19 to TRBJ2-5, with TRBD2 matching over 9 bases. The CDR3 consists of 17 residues. V shed 5 bases, J shed 5 bases, and the junction held 15 bases outside the gene matches. CDR1 LNHDA and CDR2 SQIVND come from the germline V gene (reference sequence).

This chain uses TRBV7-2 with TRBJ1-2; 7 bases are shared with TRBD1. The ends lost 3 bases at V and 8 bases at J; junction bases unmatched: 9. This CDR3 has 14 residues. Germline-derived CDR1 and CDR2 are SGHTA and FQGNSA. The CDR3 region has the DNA TGTGCCAGCAGCTTGGGGGGACAGCCCCAGGGCTACACCTTC. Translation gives CASSLGGQPQGYTF. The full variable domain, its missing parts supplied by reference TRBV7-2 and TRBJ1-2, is GAGVSQSPSNKVTEKGKDVELRCDPISGHTALYWYRQSLGQGLEFLIYFQGNSAPDKSGLPSDRFSAERTGGSVSTLTIQRTQQEDSAVYLCASSLGGQPQGYTFGSGTRLTVV.

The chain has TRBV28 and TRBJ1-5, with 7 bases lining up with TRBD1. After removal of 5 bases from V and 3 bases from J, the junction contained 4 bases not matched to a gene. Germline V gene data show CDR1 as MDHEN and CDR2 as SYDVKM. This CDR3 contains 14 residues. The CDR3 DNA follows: TGTGCCAGCAGTGATGGACAGGACAATCAGCCCCAGCATTTT. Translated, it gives CASSDGQDNQPQHF.

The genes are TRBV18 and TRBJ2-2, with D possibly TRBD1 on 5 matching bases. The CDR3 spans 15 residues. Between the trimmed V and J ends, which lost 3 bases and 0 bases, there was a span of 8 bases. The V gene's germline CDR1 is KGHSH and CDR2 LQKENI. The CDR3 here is CASSPTTANTGELFF. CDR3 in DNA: TGTGCCAGCTCACCCACGACAGCGAACACCGGGGAGCTGTTTTTT. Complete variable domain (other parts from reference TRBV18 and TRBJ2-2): NAGVMQNPRHLVRRRGQEARLRCSPMKGHSHVYWYRQLPEEGLKFMVYLQKENIIDESGMPKERFSAEFPKEGPSILRIQQVVRGDSAAYFCASSPTTANTGELFFGEGSRLTVL.

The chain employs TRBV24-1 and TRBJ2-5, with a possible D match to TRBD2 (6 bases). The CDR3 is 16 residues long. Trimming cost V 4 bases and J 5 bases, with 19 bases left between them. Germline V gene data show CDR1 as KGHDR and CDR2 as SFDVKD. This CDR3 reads CATSDARDSRWETQYF. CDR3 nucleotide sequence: TGTGCCACCAGTGACGCCCGGGACTCCCGCTGGGAGACCCAGTACTTC.

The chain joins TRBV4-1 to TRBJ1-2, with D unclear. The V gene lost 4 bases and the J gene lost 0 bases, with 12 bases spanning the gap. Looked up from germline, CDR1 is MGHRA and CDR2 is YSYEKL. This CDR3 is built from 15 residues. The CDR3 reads CASSLTIHTNYGYTF. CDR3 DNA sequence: TGCGCCAGCAGCCTTACGATACACACTAACTATGGCTACACCTTC.

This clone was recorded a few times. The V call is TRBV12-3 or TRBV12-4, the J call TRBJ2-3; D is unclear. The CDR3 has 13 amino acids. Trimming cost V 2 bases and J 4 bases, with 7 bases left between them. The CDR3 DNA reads TGTGCCAGCAGTTTAAGTGAAGCAGATACGCAGTATTTT. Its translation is CASSLSEADTQYF.

The CDR3 DNA sequence: TGTGCCAGCAGCCCCCAGGGGGCAGGGGGCAAGACTAACACCATATATTTT. Amino acids: CASSPQGAGGKTNTIYF. This chain uses TRBV7-2 with TRBJ1-3, with TRBD1 matching 8 bases. This CDR3 region has 17 residues. Germline V CDR1 and CDR2: SGHTA, FQGNSA. V was pared by 5 bases and J by 7 bases, with 16 bases of the junction left unmatched.

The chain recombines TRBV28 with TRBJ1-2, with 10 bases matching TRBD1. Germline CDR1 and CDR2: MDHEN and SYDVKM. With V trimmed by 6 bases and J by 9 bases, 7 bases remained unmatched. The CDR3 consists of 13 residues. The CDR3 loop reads CASRTGGNNRYTF. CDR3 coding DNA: TGTGCCAGCAGGACAGGGGGCAATAATCGCTACACCTTC.

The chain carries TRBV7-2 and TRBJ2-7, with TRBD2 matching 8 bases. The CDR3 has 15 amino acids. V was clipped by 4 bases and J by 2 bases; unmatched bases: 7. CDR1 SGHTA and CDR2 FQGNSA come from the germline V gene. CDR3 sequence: CASSSHSGDAYEQYF. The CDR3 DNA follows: TGTGCCAGCAGCTCCCATAGCGGGGACGCCTACGAGCAGTACTTC. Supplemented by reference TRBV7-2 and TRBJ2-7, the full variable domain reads GAGVSQSPSNKVTEKGKDVELRCDPISGHTALYWYRQSLGQGLEFLIYFQGNSAPDKSGLPSDRFSAERTGGSVSTLTIQRTQQEDSAVYLCASSSHSGDAYEQYFGPGTRLTVT.